These 27 T cell receptor beta chains share one sample of origin, sequenced in a study of ipilimumab plus nivolumab after autologous stem cell transplantation. Clones were read by immunoSEQ multiplex PCR, and TCRdb kept only the in-frame ones, dropping some. Found here are 77,000 or so clones, approximately 83% of them singletons; the top ten hold about 2.2%. Material: PBMCs, obtained in a trial of ipilimumab plus nivolumab as post-transplant consolidation. These receptors originate from a male donor with diffuse large B-cell lymphoma.

Written as DNA, the CDR3 is TGTGCCAGCAGCGTAGCCCATGGCACTGAAGCTTTCTTT. Translated: CASSVAHGTEAFF. The chain joins TRBV9 to TRBJ1-1; D is ambiguous. The CDR3 is 13 amino acids. CDR1 SGDLS and CDR2 YYNGEE come from the germline V gene. Trimming removed 0 bases from V and 4 bases from J, with 7 bases in between. The variable domain in full, completed from reference TRBV9 and TRBJ1-1, reads DSGVTQTPKHLITATGQRVTLRCSPRSGDLSVYWYQQSLDQGLQFLIQYYNGEERAKGNILERFSAQQFPDLHSELNLSSLELGDSALYFCASSVAHGTEAFFGQGTRLTVV.

The rearrangement uses TRBV7-2 and TRBJ1-5; 8 bases are shared with TRBD1. Germline lookup yields CDR1 SGHTA and CDR2 FQGNSA. Germline trimming cut 4 bases from V and 2 bases from J; bases unmatched to any gene: 4. CDR3 length: 15 amino acids. The CDR3 is CASSWTGSGNQPQHF. The CDR3 bases are TGTGCCAGCAGCTGGACAGGGTCGGGCAATCAGCCCCAGCATTTT.

In its sample, this clone was seen once. V gene TRBV11-2 combines with J gene TRBJ1-2; D is perhaps TRBD1 (6 bases). The CDR3 has 14 residues. The V end was cut by 2 bases, the J end by 8 bases, with 15 bases between. Germline assignment: CDR1 SGHAT and CDR2 FQNNGV. The CDR3 protein is CASSLWGQAEGYTF. DNA of the CDR3: TGTGCCAGCAGCTTATGGGGGCAGGCCGAGGGCTACACCTTC.

The rearrangement joins TRBV5-1 to TRBJ2-3; 7 bases line up with TRBD1. This CDR3 has 16 amino acids. The V gene end was trimmed by 4 bases and the J gene end by 1 base; junction bases not matched to a gene: 9. Germline lookup yields CDR1 SGHRS and CDR2 YFSETQ. The CDR3 bases are TGCGCCAGCAGCACAACGACAGGGCCTGGCACAGATACGCAGTATTTT. The encoded protein is CASSTTTGPGTDTQYF.

This chain connects TRBV21-1 to TRBJ1-5; no check of the table's D call, TRBD1, against the DNA was made. TRBV21-1 is described as a pseudogene. There are 17 residues in the CDR3. The CDR3 bases are TGTGCCAGCAGCCTCACCTTACGGGACAGGGGGGAGCAGCCCCAGCATTTT. As protein: CASSLTLRDRGEQPQHF.

This chain links TRBV6-1 with TRBJ2-1; 13 positions match TRBD2. CDR3 size: 16 residues. Germline values: CDR1 MNHNS, CDR2 SASEGT. V was pared by 4 bases and J by 2 bases, with 2 bases of the junction left unmatched. In DNA, the CDR3 is TGTGCCAGCAGTGGTACTAGCGGGGGGGCCTACAATGAGCAGTTCTTC. It yields the protein CASSGTSGGAYNEQFF.

The chain joins TRBV2 to TRBJ1-4; D call uncertain. V was shortened by 6 bases and J by 3 bases, with 8 bases between the two germline ends. Looked up from germline, CDR1 is SNHLY and CDR2 is FYNNEI. This CDR3 region has 13 residues. The CDR3 coding sequence is TGTGCCAGCAGATGGGGAGCTAATGAAAAACTGTTTTTT. Its translation: CASRWGANEKLFF.

The chain joins TRBV30 to TRBJ2-2, with D uncertain. Germline V gene lookup returns CDR1 GTSNPN and CDR2 SVGIG (reference sequence). The CDR3 consists of 12 residues. V lost 2 bases, J lost 4 bases, and 5 bases lay in between. CDR3 in amino acids: CAWSMSTGELFF. As DNA, the CDR3 is TGTGCCTGGAGTATGTCCACCGGGGAGCTGTTTTTT.

The genes are TRBV6-1 and TRBJ1-1; 8 bases match TRBD1. Per the germline V gene, CDR1 is MNHNS and CDR2 is SASEGT. V lost 3 bases to trimming and J lost 5 bases; unmatched junction nucleotides: 11. This CDR3 has 16 residues. This chain's CDR3 is CASSEQGQAFGTEAFF. CDR3 in DNA: TGTGCCAGCAGTGAGCAGGGACAGGCTTTCGGAACTGAAGCTTTCTTT.

This rearrangement joins TRBV14 to TRBJ2-5; tentatively, D is TRBD1 (5 bases). CDR1 is SGHDN and CDR2 is FVKESK in the germline V gene. Trimming took 2 bases from V and 7 from J, leaving 11 bases between them. The CDR3 is 13 residues long. The CDR3 DNA sequence: TGTGCCAGCAGCCAAAGGGGCCCAGGGACCCAGTACTTC. It is translated as CASSQRGPGTQYF.

The chain couples TRBV25-1 to TRBJ1-4; TRBD1 might be the D (6 bases). V shed 1 base and J shed 2 bases, with 8 bases lying between them. The CDR3 runs 15 residues. Germline V gene sequence: CDR1 MGHDK, CDR2 SYGVNS. Here the CDR3 reads CASSESGATNEKLFF. For the CDR3, the DNA is TGTGCCAGCAGTGAATCAGGGGCGACTAATGAAAAACTGTTTTTT. The variable domain in full, with the rest retrieved from reference TRBV25-1 and TRBJ1-4, is EADIYQTPRYLVIGTGKKITLECSQTMGHDKMYWYQQDPGMELHLIHYSYGVNSTEKGDLSSESTVSRIRTEHFPLTLESARPSHTSQYLCASSESGATNEKLFFGSGTQLSVL.

This clone has just one count. The rearrangement links TRBV5-1 to TRBJ2-7, with TRBD1 matching over 7 bases. Trimming cost V 4 bases and J 2 bases; bases outside gene matches: 6. Germline V gene sequence: CDR1 SGHRS, CDR2 YFSETQ. The CDR3 length is 14 residues. Here the CDR3 reads CASSGGQSAYEQYF. The CDR3 region has the DNA TGCGCCAGCAGCGGGGGACAGTCCGCCTACGAGCAGTACTTC.

The V call is TRBV7-3, the J call TRBJ2-5, with D unclear. Germline values: CDR1 SGHTA, CDR2 FQGTGA. The CDR3 is 14 amino acids. V gave up 5 bases and J gave up 5 bases, with 15 bases separating them. The CDR3 loop reads CASSPSLFGETQYF. The CDR3 coding sequence is TGTGCCAGCAGCCCGTCTCTCTTCGGGGAGACCCAGTACTTC.

V and J are TRBV2 and TRBJ2-3; perhaps TRBD1 as D (6 bases). The CDR3 runs 14 residues. V lost 4 bases to trimming and J lost 4 bases, with 12 bases between them. From germline, CDR1 is SNHLY and CDR2 FYNNEI. This CDR3 reads CASSAQGSPDTQYF. In DNA, the CDR3 is TGTGCCAGCAGTGCACAGGGATCCCCAGATACGCAGTATTTT. The whole variable domain, remainder taken from reference TRBV2 and TRBJ2-3, is EPEVTQTPSHQVTQMGQEVILRCVPISNHLYFYWYRQILGQKVEFLVSFYNNEISEKSEIFDDQFSVERPDGSNFTLKIRSTKLEDSAMYFCASSAQGSPDTQYFGPGTRLTVL.

The chain uses TRBV6-6 and TRBJ1-1, with D unclear. The CDR3 is 14 amino acids. The V gene lost 6 bases and the J gene lost 5 bases, with 16 bases spanning the gap. Germline V gene sequence: CDR1 MNHNY, CDR2 SVGAGI (reference sequence). CDR3 loop: CASSRRLFLTEAFF. DNA for the CDR3: TGTGCCAGCAGCCGTCGTCTTTTTTTGACTGAAGCTTTCTTT.

This sequence joins TRBV5-1 and TRBJ1-1, with D perhaps TRBD1 (6 bases). Looked up from germline, CDR1 is SGHRS and CDR2 is YFSETQ. This CDR3 contains 14 residues. The V gene lost 6 bases and the J gene lost 4 bases, with 16 bases spanning the gap. DNA of the CDR3: TGCGCCAGCACCGTCGGGGGGCAGGTCACTGAAGCTTTCTTT. Translated: CASTVGGQVTEAFF.

Only one count was recorded for this clone. V is TRBV7-2 and J is TRBJ1-2; 9 nucleotides agree with TRBD1. The V segment lost 1 base and the J segment 7 bases; nucleotides outside the gene matches: 1. Germline CDR1 SGHTA, CDR2 FQGNSA. There are 13 residues in the CDR3. CDR3 bases: TGTGCCAGCAGCTTAGACAGGGGGCCTGGCTACACCTTC. It is translated as CASSLDRGPGYTF.

This clone was detected once. This chain joins TRBV10-2 and TRBJ2-7, with TRBD2 matching 10 bases. The V and J ends lost 11 bases and 2 bases, in that order; junction bases with no gene match: 12. In germline, CDR1 is WSHSY, CDR2 SAAADI. The CDR3 covers 15 residues. The CDR3 nucleotides read TGCGCCTCCAGGGTGCCTGGGACTAGCGCCTACGAGCAGTACTTC. Translation: CASRVPGTSAYEQYF.

The chain employs TRBV7-9 and TRBJ2-3, with TRBD2 as a possible D gene (5 bases). The CDR3 is 15 residues long. Trimming cost V 2 bases and J 5 bases, with 14 bases left between them. Germline CDR1 SEHNR, CDR2 FQNEAQ (reference sequence). CDR3 sequence reads: CASSLTDWPRDTQYF. In nucleotides, the CDR3 is TGTGCCAGCAGCTTAACGGACTGGCCCCGAGATACGCAGTATTTT.

CDR3 nucleotide sequence: TGTGCCAGCAGCCGGGGGGACAGGGGGGGCACTGAAGCTTTCTTT. Protein product: CASSRGDRGGTEAFF. J is TRBJ1-1 and V is TRBV4-2; 11 nucleotides agree with TRBD1. The CDR3 length is 15 residues. Germline V gene lookup returns CDR1 LGHNA and CDR2 YNFKEQ. With 4 bases clipped from V and 4 bases from J, the junction kept 5 bases outside the gene matches.

The V and J genes are TRBV7-2 and TRBJ2-1; possibly TRBD1 or TRBD2 for D (5 bases each). V dropped 1 base and J dropped 5 bases, with 18 bases sitting between them. Germline values: CDR1 SGHTA, CDR2 FQGNSA. This CDR3 comprises 17 residues. The CDR3 loop is CASSLVRGVRVNNEQFF. The DNA for the CDR3 is TGTGCCAGCAGCTTAGTAAGAGGGGTTCGCGTAAACAATGAGCAGTTCTTC.

This chain joins TRBV19 and TRBJ2-7, with 8 positions matching TRBD1. V trimming: 3 bases; J trimming: 0 bases; junction bases outside the gene matches: 1. The germline gives CDR1 LNHDA, CDR2 SQIVND (reference sequence). This CDR3 region has 14 residues. This CDR3 reads CASSIRGLSYEQYF. The DNA for the CDR3 is TGTGCCAGTAGTATCAGGGGGCTCTCCTACGAGCAGTACTTC.

The chain recombines TRBV19 with TRBJ1-2; D is possibly TRBD1 (5 bases). Trimming left V 7 bases short and J 2 bases short, with 14 bases between. The germline gives CDR1 LNHDA, CDR2 SQIVND (reference sequence). CDR3 size: 14 residues. This chain's CDR3 is CASKKDNLNYGYTF. The CDR3 nucleotides read TGTGCCAGTAAGAAGGACAATCTAAACTATGGCTACACCTTC.

This chain uses TRBV25-1 with TRBJ1-2; D uncertain. The CDR3 is 11 amino acids. Trimming took 4 bases from V and 4 from J, leaving 4 bases between them. Germline CDR1 and CDR2: MGHDK and SYGVNS. CDR3 residues: CASSGGYGYTF. CDR3 coding DNA: TGTGCCAGCAGTGGCGGCTATGGCTACACCTTC.

The J gene is TRBJ2-7, the V gene TRBV2; D uncertain. V lost 4 bases and J 7 bases, leaving 11 bases between the germline ends. The CDR3 consists of 12 residues. The germline gives CDR1 SNHLY, CDR2 FYNNEI. CDR3 loop: CASSAEAREQYF. The CDR3, as DNA: TGTGCCAGCAGTGCCGAGGCGAGGGAGCAGTACTTC. Full variable domain (outside the CDR3, taken from reference TRBV2 and TRBJ2-7): EPEVTQTPSHQVTQMGQEVILRCVPISNHLYFYWYRQILGQKVEFLVSFYNNEISEKSEIFDDQFSVERPDGSNFTLKIRSTKLEDSAMYFCASSAEAREQYFGPGTRLTVT.

The chain couples TRBV6-1 to TRBJ1-2; perhaps TRBD1 as D (5 bases). The CDR3 contains 12 residues. Per the germline V gene, CDR1 is MNHNS and CDR2 is SASEGT. Deletions cut 7 bases from V and 4 bases from J, with 10 bases between. CDR3 sequence: CASTETAYGYTF. The DNA of the CDR3 is TGTGCCAGCACCGAGACAGCCTATGGCTACACCTTC.

This chain links TRBV15 with TRBJ1-1; D gene unclear. Germline V gene data show CDR1 as LNHNV and CDR2 as YYDKDF (reference sequence). Trimming stripped 8 bases from V and 0 bases from J, with 10 bases between. The CDR3 loop spans 13 amino acids. This CDR3 reads CATGVVMNTEAFF. The CDR3 nucleotides are TGTGCCACCGGGGTGGTAATGAACACTGAAGCTTTCTTT.